The 26 T cell receptor beta chains below come from one sample, sequenced in a study of T cells in Graves' hyperthyroidism and ophthalmopathy. RNA transcripts gave rise to amplified TCR beta CDR3 regions. First-round RT-PCR with HTBI primers amplified the TCR CDR3 region. One entry per CDR3 protein results from TCRdb running MiXCR on the multiplex PCR reads. The sample has roughly 570,000 distinct CDR3 sequences, 46% seen once. The sequencing input was peripheral blood or thyroid tissue (not recorded which). The source of these receptors is an adult woman with Graves' disease, either hyperthyroidism or ophthalmopathy (not recorded which).

The genes are TRBV7-2 and TRBJ1-5; D call uncertain. The germline gives CDR1 SGHTA, CDR2 FQGNSA. Trimming left V 5 bases short and J 0 bases short, with 8 bases between. The CDR3 covers 14 residues. CDR3 amino acids: CASSGDYSNQPQHF. CDR3 nucleotide sequence: TGTGCCAGCAGCGGAGACTATAGCAATCAGCCCCAGCATTTT.

The chain joins TRBV10-2 to TRBJ2-1, with D possibly being TRBD2 (6 bases). CDR3 length: 14 residues. V gave up 6 bases and J gave up 6 bases, with 15 bases separating them. Germline V gene lookup returns CDR1 WSHSY and CDR2 SAAADI. CDR3 coding DNA: TGCGCCAGCAGATCCGCGGCCGGGGGCAATGAGCAGTTCTTC. Its translation is CASRSAAGGNEQFF.

This sequence joins TRBV2 and TRBJ2-7; the match to TRBD2 covers 14 bases. CDR1 is SNHLY, CDR2 FYNNEI, per germline. This CDR3 is 18 amino acids long. Trimming cost V 6 bases and J 5 bases; bases outside gene matches: 15. The CDR3 loop is CASSKSGGGTSGSNEQYF. Written as DNA, the CDR3 is TGTGCCAGCAGCAAATCGGGAGGGGGGACTAGCGGGAGTAACGAGCAGTACTTC.

In this sample, this clonotype turned up once. The J gene is TRBJ1-3, the V gene TRBV7-2, with no clear D. The V gene's germline CDR1 is SGHTA and CDR2 FQGNSA. This CDR3 region has 13 residues. The V end was cut by 5 bases, the J end by 9 bases, with 14 bases between. Here the CDR3 reads CASSRNIAGTIYF. The CDR3 coding sequence is TGTGCCAGCAGCCGAAACATAGCGGGCACCATATATTTT.

The chain carries TRBV19 and TRBJ2-2; possibly TRBD1 or TRBD2 for D (6 bases each). Germline-derived CDR1 and CDR2 are LNHDA and SQIVND (reference sequence). The CDR3 spans 14 residues. Trimming shortened V by 7 bases and J by 4 bases, and 13 bases separated the two germline ends. The CDR3 nucleotides read TGTGCCAGTACCCAAGGGGGGAGCACCGGGGAGCTGTTTTTT. This codes for CASTQGGSTGELFF.

This clonotype was recorded only once. Germline is not matched at one junction end, which may reflect a read error. The chain uses TRBV15 and TRBJ1-2, with D tentatively TRBD1 (5 bases). The germline V gene has CDR1 LNHNV and CDR2 YYDKDF (reference sequence). This CDR3 contains 15 residues. For the CDR3, the DNA is TGTGCCGCCAGCAGCCAGACAGTCCATAACTATGGCTACACCTTC. Its protein product is CAASSQTVHNYGYTF.

This chain connects TRBV28 to TRBJ2-2; 11 bases are shared with TRBD1. J was trimmed by 6 bases and V by 6 bases; bases with no gene match: 9. The CDR3 consists of 16 residues. CDR1 MDHEN and CDR2 SYDVKM come from the germline V gene. The CDR3 DNA sequence: TGTGCCAGCAGCGCTCGGGACAGGGGGGACCCCGGGGAGCTGTTTTTT. It codes for CASSARDRGDPGELFF.

The chain couples TRBV13 to TRBJ1-3; perhaps TRBD1 as D (6 bases). Between the trimmed V and J ends, which lost 5 bases and 3 bases, there was a span of 11 bases. The CDR3 contains 14 residues. The V gene's germline CDR1 is PRHDT and CDR2 FYEKMQ (reference sequence). The CDR3 DNA follows: TGTGCCAGCAGCGAATACAGGGATGGAAACACCATATATTTT. As protein: CASSEYRDGNTIYF. Full variable domain (rest looked up from reference TRBV13 and TRBJ1-3): AAGVIQSPRHLIKEKRETATLKCYPIPRHDTVYWYQQGPGQDPQFLISFYEKMQSDKGSIPDRFSAQQFSDYHSELNMSSLELGDSALYFCASSEYRDGNTIYFGEGSWLTVV.

This clonotype was observed many times. The chain links TRBV15 to TRBJ2-2; maybe TRBD1 (6 bases). CDR1 is LNHNV, CDR2 YYDKDF, per germline (reference sequence). The ends were cut back, 0 bases at V and 1 base at J, with 12 bases in the middle. The length of the CDR3 is 17 residues. The chain's CDR3 is CATSRDEGTQNTGELFF. CDR3 in DNA: TGTGCCACCAGCAGAGATGAAGGGACACAGAACACCGGGGAGCTGTTTTTT.

A single count supports this clonotype. The chain combines TRBV10-3 with TRBJ2-6, with 7 bases lining up with TRBD1. CDR1 and CDR2 (germline): ENHRY, SYGVKD. The CDR3 consists of 16 residues. The junction had 5 bases not matched to a gene; V was cut back by 6 bases and J by 0 bases. The CDR3 loop reads CAIRTGTVSGANVLTF. The CDR3 nucleotides read TGTGCCATCAGGACCGGGACAGTCTCTGGGGCCAACGTCCTGACTTTC.

This chain joins TRBV15 and TRBJ2-2; D unresolved. The CDR3 has 15 amino acids. V was cut by 5 bases and J by 6 bases, with 16 bases left in between. CDR1 and CDR2 from the germline V gene are LNHNV and YYDKDF (reference sequence). The CDR3 region is CATSVTTTGAGELFF. The CDR3 nucleotides are TGTGCCACCAGCGTTACCACGACGGGCGCCGGGGAGCTGTTTTTT. Full variable domain (outside the CDR3, taken from reference TRBV15 and TRBJ2-2): DAMVIQNPRYQVTQFGKPVTLSCSQTLNHNVMYWYQQKSSQAPKLLFHYYDKDFNNEADTPDNFQSRRPNTSFCFLDIRSPGLGDTAMYLCATSVTTTGAGELFFGEGSRLTVL.

There are many counts of this clonotype. This sequence joins TRBV7-6 and TRBJ1-1, with a tentative D call TRBD1 (5 bases). The CDR3 has 14 residues. Trimming shortened V by 3 bases and J by 0 bases, and 8 bases separated the two germline ends. Germline V lookup: CDR1 SGHVS, CDR2 FNYEAQ. The CDR3 reads CASSLDNLNTEAFF. The CDR3 DNA follows: TGTGCCAGCAGCTTGGACAATTTGAACACTGAAGCTTTCTTT.

This clonotype was counted ten times or more. The V gene is TRBV7-2, the J gene TRBJ1-1, with TRBD1 as a possible D gene (5 bases). V dropped 1 base and J dropped 4 bases, with 10 bases sitting between them. CDR1 SGHTA and CDR2 FQGNSA come from the germline V gene. This CDR3 has 14 amino acids. The CDR3: CASSLVWGRTEAFF. The DNA for the CDR3 is TGTGCCAGCAGCTTAGTATGGGGACGCACTGAAGCTTTCTTT.

In its sample, this clonotype was seen many times. This chain connects TRBV6-5 to TRBJ1-5; possible D gene TRBD1, 5 bases. With 7 bases removed from V and 0 bases from J, the gap between germline ends came to 7 bases. Germline V CDR1 and CDR2: MNHEY, SVGAGI. The CDR3 runs 13 residues. The CDR3 spells CASKRGSNQPQHF. The CDR3 bases are TGTGCCAGCAAAAGGGGTAGCAATCAGCCCCAGCATTTT.

The rearrangement joins TRBV7-3 to TRBJ2-5, with 7 bases lining up with TRBD2. The CDR3 spans 12 residues. The germline CDR1 and CDR2 sequences are SGHTA and FQGTGA. The ends lost 5 bases at V and 7 bases at J; junction bases unmatched: 4. This CDR3 reads CASSPGGGTQYF. CDR3 bases: TGTGCCAGCAGCCCGGGAGGTGGGACCCAGTACTTC.

This clonotype was seen ten or more times. The chain uses TRBV5-4 and TRBJ2-2; D is ambiguous. The CDR3 is 16 residues long. Germline V gives CDR1 SGHNT, CDR2 YYREEE (reference sequence). V shed 0 bases and J shed 1 base, with 10 bases lying between them. This CDR3 is CASSLVKDVNTGELFF. CDR3 nucleotides: TGTGCCAGCAGCTTGGTAAAGGACGTGAACACCGGGGAGCTGTTTTTT.

Of note for this clonotype: The conserved phenylalanine or tryptophan is not found at the CDR3 terminus, so this likely reflects a read error. The chain is built from TRBV24-1 and TRBJ2-3; 7 bases map to TRBD2. Germline V CDR1 and CDR2: KGHDR, SFDVKD. This CDR3 spans 17 amino acids. Unmatched junction bases numbered 11, after V lost 1 base and J lost 5 bases. This CDR3 is CATSDFGGGPSGDTQYL. The CDR3 DNA is TGTGCCACCAGTGATTTCGGGGGAGGGCCCTCGGGAGATACGCAGTATCTT.

This clonotype was detected a few times. The J gene is TRBJ2-6, the V gene TRBV10-3, with a possible D match to TRBD1 (5 bases). The CDR3 loop spans 16 amino acids. Trimming shortened V by 4 bases and J by 3 bases, and 13 bases separated the two germline ends. CDR1 is ENHRY, CDR2 SYGVKD, per germline. This chain's CDR3 is CAISAQEGDGANVLTF. The CDR3 DNA is TGTGCCATCAGTGCACAGGAAGGGGATGGGGCCAACGTCCTGACTTTC.

Worth noting for this clonotype: A read error may be the cause here, since a much bigger clone is one base away. J is TRBJ1-5 and V is TRBV20-1; D uncertain. Germline V CDR1 and CDR2: DFQATT, SNEGSKA (reference sequence). CDR3 size: 14 residues. The DNA for the CDR3 is TGCACTGCTAGAGATAGGGCGGGCAATCAGCCCCAGCATTTT. Residues: CTARDRAGNQPQHF.

This clonotype was detected ten times or more. The rearrangement uses TRBV6-5 and TRBJ2-7; TRBD1 agrees at 10 bases. The CDR3 has 17 amino acids. Trimming cost V 6 bases and J 3 bases; bases outside gene matches: 14. Germline V CDR1 and CDR2: MNHEY, SVGAGI. CDR3 in DNA: TGTGCCAGCAGGCGGGGCTCGGGACAGGGGACAAACTACGAGCAGTACTTC. Protein sequence: CASRRGSGQGTNYEQYF.

Many counts were recorded for this clonotype. The chain carries TRBV2 and TRBJ2-2; D is uncertain. Trimming took 3 bases from V and 0 from J, leaving 5 bases between them. The germline V gene encodes CDR1 SNHLY and CDR2 FYNNEI. This CDR3 comprises 14 residues. CDR3 coding DNA: TGTGCCAGCAGTGAGTTGTCGAACACCGGGGAGCTGTTTTTT. It is translated as CASSELSNTGELFF. The complete variable domain, with remaining parts taken from reference TRBV2 and TRBJ2-2, reads EPEVTQTPSHQVTQMGQEVILRCVPISNHLYFYWYRQILGQKVEFLVSFYNNEISEKSEIFDDQFSVERPDGSNFTLKIRSTKLEDSAMYFCASSELSNTGELFFGEGSRLTVL.

This clonotype showed up just a few times. The rearrangement uses TRBV7-8 and TRBJ2-5; the D gene is possibly TRBD1 (6 bases). Trimming pared 5 bases from V and 1 base from J, leaving 11 bases between. CDR1 and CDR2 from the germline V gene are SGHVS and FQNEAQ. The CDR3 runs to 14 residues. For the CDR3, the DNA is TGTGCCAGCAGCATACAGGGTATCCAAGAGACCCAGTACTTC. It encodes CASSIQGIQETQYF.

This clonotype was detected only once. One junction end does not reproduce the germline sequence, and a read error may be involved. CDR3 loop: CSARDEIRLGF. CDR3 in DNA: TGCAGTGCTAGAGATGAGATTCGATTGGGTTTT. V gene TRBV20-1 combines with J gene TRBJ1-4; D is uncertain. This CDR3 has 11 amino acids. From germline, CDR1 is DFQATT and CDR2 SNEGSKA (reference sequence).

The rearrangement uses TRBV24-1 and TRBJ2-2; TRBD1 might be the D (6 bases). This CDR3 is built from 14 residues. CDR1 KGHDR and CDR2 SFDVKD come from the germline V gene. V was shortened by 7 bases and J by 6 bases, with 14 bases between the two germline ends. In nucleotides, the CDR3 is TGTGCCACCAGACAGGGCCCTTCCGCCGGGGAGCTGTTTTTT. Translating gives CATRQGPSAGELFF.

The gene calls are TRBV20-1 and TRBJ2-7, with TRBD1 as a possible D gene (7 bases). There are 16 residues in the CDR3. Germline-derived CDR1 and CDR2 are DFQATT and SNEGSKA (reference sequence). With 2 bases removed from V and 4 bases from J, the gap between germline ends came to 21 bases. CDR3 sequence: CSARFAGQTTIYEQYF. For the CDR3, the DNA is TGCAGTGCTAGATTTGCGGGACAGACCACAATTTACGAGCAGTACTTC.

This clonotype was seen more than once but under ten times. The V call is TRBV30, the J call TRBJ1-1; D is possibly TRBD1 (5 bases). Germline values: CDR1 GTSNPN, CDR2 SVGIG (reference sequence). V was pared by 1 base and J by 5 bases, with 20 bases between. The CDR3 covers 16 residues. The CDR3 is CAWSAGTVSVWTEAFF. The CDR3 nucleotides are TGTGCCTGGAGTGCCGGGACGGTCTCCGTTTGGACTGAAGCTTTCTTT. Using reference TRBV30 and TRBJ1-1 for the parts outside the CDR3, the full variable domain is SQTIHQWPATLVQPVGSPLSLECTVEGTSNPNLYWYRQAAGRGLQLLFYSVGIGQISSEVPQNLSASRPQDRQFILSSKKLLLSDSGFYLCAWSAGTVSVWTEAFFGQGTRLTVV.